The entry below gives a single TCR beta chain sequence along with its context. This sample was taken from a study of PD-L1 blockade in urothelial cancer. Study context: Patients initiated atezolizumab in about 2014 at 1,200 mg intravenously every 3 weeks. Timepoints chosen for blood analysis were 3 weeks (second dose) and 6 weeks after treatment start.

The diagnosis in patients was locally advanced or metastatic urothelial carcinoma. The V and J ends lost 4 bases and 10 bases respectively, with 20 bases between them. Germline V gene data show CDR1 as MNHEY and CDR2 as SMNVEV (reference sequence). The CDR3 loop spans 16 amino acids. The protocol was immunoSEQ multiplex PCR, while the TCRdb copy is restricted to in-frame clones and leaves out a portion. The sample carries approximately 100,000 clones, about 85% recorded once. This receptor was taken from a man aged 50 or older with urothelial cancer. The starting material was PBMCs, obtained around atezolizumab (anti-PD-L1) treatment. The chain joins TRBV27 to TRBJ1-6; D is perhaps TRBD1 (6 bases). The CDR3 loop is CASSSLRNRVGSPLHF. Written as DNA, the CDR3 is TGTGCCAGCAGTTCCCTCCGTAACAGGGTGGGATCACCCCTCCACTTT.